This T cell receptor beta chain is drawn from a study of shared clonotypes between healthy human individuals. Overall study: The cohort comprised a couple of women and a few men. Their ages spanned 18 to 49 years.

Trimming took 5 bases from V and 13 from J, leaving 20 bases between them. CDR1 and CDR2 from the germline V gene are MNHNY and SVGAGI (reference sequence). The CDR3 runs 13 residues. Only in-frame clones appear in the TCRdb table, and some are missing; sequencing was by immunoSEQ multiplex PCR. This sample has about 600,000 clones; around 80% occur once, and the top ten carry more than 10%. Sequences were obtained from PBMCs. The chain joins TRBV6-6 to TRBJ1-1; D unclear. This TCR was recovered from a woman between 35 and 50 years old in good health. Some clones in this sample may be carry-over from other donors' samples. The CDR3 nucleotides read TGTGCCAGCAGTGTAGAAAGGAGGGCACAAAATTTCTTT. Residues: CASSVERRAQNFF.